This paragraph reports one TCR beta chain. The CDR3 has 16 residues. Germline CDR1 and CDR2: SNHLY and FYNNEI. V was clipped by 0 bases and J by 7 bases; unmatched bases: 11. Among the patients, none had received any treatment before thyroid surgery. The data are from a study of metastatic and nonmetastatic thyroid tumors. About the study: Repertoire comparisons spanned blood and tumor or nodule tissue from malignant and benign thyroid patients.

MiXCR was used by TCRdb to re-call the PCR reads. This sample has over 45,000 clones, with roughly a quarter found just once. The sequence came from a male donor with papillary thyroid cancer or a benign thyroid nodule (not recorded which). Some clones in this sample may be carry-over from other donors' samples. The J gene is TRBJ2-5, the V gene TRBV2, with 7 bases that match TRBD2. The sequencing sample was made of blood. The CDR3: CASSEAQRGSVGTQYF. In nucleotides, the CDR3 is TGTGCCAGCAGTGAAGCCCAGCGGGGCTCGGTCGGGACCCAGTACTTC.